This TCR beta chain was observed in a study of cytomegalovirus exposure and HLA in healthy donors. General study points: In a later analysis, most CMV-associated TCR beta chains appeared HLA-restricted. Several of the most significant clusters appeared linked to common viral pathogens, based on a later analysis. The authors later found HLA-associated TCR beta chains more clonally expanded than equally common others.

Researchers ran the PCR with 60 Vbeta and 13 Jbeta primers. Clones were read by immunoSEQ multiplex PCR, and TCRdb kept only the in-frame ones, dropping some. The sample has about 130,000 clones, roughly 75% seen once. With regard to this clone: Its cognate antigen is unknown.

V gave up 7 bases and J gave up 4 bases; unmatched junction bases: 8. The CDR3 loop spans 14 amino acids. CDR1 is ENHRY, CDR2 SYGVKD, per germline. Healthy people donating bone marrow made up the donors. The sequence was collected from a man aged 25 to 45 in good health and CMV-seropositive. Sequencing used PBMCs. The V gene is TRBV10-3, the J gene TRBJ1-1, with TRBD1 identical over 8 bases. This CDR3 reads CAITRQGTGTEAFF. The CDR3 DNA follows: TGTGCCATCACCAGACAGGGGACAGGCACTGAAGCTTTCTTT.